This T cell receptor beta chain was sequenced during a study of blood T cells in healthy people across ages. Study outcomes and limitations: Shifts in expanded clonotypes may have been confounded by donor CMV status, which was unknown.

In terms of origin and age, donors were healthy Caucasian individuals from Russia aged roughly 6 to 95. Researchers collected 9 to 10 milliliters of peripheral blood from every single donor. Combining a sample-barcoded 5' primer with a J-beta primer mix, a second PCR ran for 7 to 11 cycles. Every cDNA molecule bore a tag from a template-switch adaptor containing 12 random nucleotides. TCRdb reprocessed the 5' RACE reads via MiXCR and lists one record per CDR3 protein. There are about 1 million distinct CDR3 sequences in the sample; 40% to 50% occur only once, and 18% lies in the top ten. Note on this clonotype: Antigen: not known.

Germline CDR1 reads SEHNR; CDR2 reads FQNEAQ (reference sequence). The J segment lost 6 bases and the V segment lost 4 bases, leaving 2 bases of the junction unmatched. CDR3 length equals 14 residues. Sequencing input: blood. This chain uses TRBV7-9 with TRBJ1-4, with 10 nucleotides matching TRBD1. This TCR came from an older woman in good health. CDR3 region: CASSSTGGDEKLFF. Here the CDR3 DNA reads TGTGCCAGCAGCTCGACAGGGGGCGATGAAAAACTGTTTTTT.